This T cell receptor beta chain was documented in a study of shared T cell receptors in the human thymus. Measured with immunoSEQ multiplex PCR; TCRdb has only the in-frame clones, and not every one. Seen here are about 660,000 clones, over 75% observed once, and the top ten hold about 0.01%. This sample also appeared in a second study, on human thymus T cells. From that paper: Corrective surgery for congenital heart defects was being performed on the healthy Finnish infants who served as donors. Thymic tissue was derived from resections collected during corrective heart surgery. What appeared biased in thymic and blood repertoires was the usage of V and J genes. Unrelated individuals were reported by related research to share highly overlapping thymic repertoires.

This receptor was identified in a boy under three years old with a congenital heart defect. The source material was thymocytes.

The CDR3 spells CASSRQEGGKSTDTQYF. DNA for the CDR3: TGTGCCAGCAGCCGTCAAGAGGGAGGTAAAAGCACAGATACGCAGTATTTT. This chain links TRBV4-2 with TRBJ2-3; tentative D call: TRBD2 (6 bases). Germline CDR1 reads LGHNA; CDR2 reads YNFKEQ. The CDR3 length is 17 residues. Trimming left V 4 bases short and J 0 bases short, with 17 bases between.